This T cell receptor beta chain stems from a study of early T cells in non-severe SARS-CoV-2 infection. CDR3 length: 16 amino acids. Trimming at V came to 4 bases and at J to 8 bases, leaving 10 bases not matched to a gene. Germline V gene data show CDR1 as SGHTA and CDR2 as FQGNSA. Researchers attached unique molecular identifiers to individual cDNA molecules. TCRdb processed the 5' RACE reads anew with MiXCR; each CDR3 protein has one entry. Here the sample spans more than 80,000 distinct CDR3 sequences, roughly 15% being singletons. The clonotype comes from an adult who was a healthcare worker with PCR-confirmed SARS-CoV-2 infection or an uninfected control (not recorded which). The chain joins TRBV7-2 to TRBJ1-4; 10 nucleotides match TRBD1. The sample consisted of whole blood. The CDR3 here is CASSSNPGTGEEKLFF. The CDR3 region has the DNA TGTGCCAGCAGCTCTAATCCCGGGACAGGGGAAGAAAAACTGTTTTTT.